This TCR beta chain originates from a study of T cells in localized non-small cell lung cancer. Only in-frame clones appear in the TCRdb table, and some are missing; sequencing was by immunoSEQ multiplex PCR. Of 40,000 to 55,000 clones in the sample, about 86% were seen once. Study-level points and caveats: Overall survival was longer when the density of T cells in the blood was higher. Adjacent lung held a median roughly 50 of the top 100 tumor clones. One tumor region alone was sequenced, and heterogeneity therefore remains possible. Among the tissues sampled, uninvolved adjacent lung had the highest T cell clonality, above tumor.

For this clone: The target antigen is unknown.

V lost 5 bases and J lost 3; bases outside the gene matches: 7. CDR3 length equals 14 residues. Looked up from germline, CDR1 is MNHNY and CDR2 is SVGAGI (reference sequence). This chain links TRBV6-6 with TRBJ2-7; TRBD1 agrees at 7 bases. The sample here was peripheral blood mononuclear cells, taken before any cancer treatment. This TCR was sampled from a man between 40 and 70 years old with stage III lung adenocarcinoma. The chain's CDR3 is CASSRDRLSYEQYF. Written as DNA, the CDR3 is TGTGCCAGCAGTCGGGACAGACTCAGCTACGAGCAGTACTTC.